Sequencing of this T cell receptor beta chain was carried out in a study of cytomegalovirus exposure and HLA in healthy donors. In the PCR, 60 Vbeta and 13 Jbeta primers were used. Clones were read by immunoSEQ multiplex PCR, and TCRdb kept only the in-frame ones, dropping some. The top ten clones hold approximately 1.6% of a sample with fewer than 200,000 clones, roughly 70% of them seen once. A word on this clone: As yet, its antigen is unknown.

Overall study findings and caveats: In a later analysis, TCR beta V- and J-gene trimming showed a link to a missense DCLRE1C variant. CMV antigen specificity was confirmed in vitro for three CMV-associated chains. CMV serostatus alone was available as immune exposure information.

Trimming left V 4 bases short and J 1 base short, with 24 bases between. The CDR3 loop spans 19 amino acids. Germline CDR1 SGHRS, CDR2 YFSETQ. As for the donors, each was a healthy bone marrow donor. This clonotype was obtained from a girl aged 5 to 17 in good health and CMV-seronegative. Material: PBMCs. J is TRBJ1-5 and V is TRBV5-1; weak D call: TRBD1 (5 bases). CDR3 nucleotide sequence: TGCGCCAGCAGCACAGCGACAGTTATACCCGAAGGGAGCAATCAGCCCCAGCATTTT. Encoded protein: CASSTATVIPEGSNQPQHF.